These 2 T cell receptor beta chains share one sample of origin, sequenced in a study of T cell repertoires in cytomegalovirus infection (dated by TCRdb to between 2018 and 2020). Sequenced using an Illumina HiSeq 1500. TCRdb trimmed the raw reads at Q25, called clones with MiXCR and kept productive beta chains. When rows share a CDR3 protein, they turn into one entry using the most common DNA and genes. The sample records 150,000 to 200,000 distinct CDR3 sequences, approximately 9.7% of which are singletons. The top ten clonotypes cover roughly 4.8% of the sample. Sequencing used PBMCs. Receptor source: a human donor in good health (CMV status not recorded). Some clones in this sample may be carry-over from other donors' samples.

This clonotype appeared many times. The J gene is TRBJ1-6, the V gene TRBV7-2; D is uncertain. This CDR3 has 15 residues. Between the trimmed V and J ends, which lost 1 base and 7 bases, there was a span of 11 bases. The V gene's germline CDR1 is SGHTA and CDR2 FQGNSA. The CDR3 DNA follows: TGTGCCAGCAGCTTAGAAGTACGTACCAATTCACCCCTCCACTTT. It encodes CASSLEVRTNSPLHF.

In its sample, this clonotype was seen many times. The gene calls are TRBV12-3 or TRBV12-4 and TRBJ1-4; a weak D match, TRBD1 (5 bases). The CDR3 consists of 16 residues. Trimming took 4 bases from V and 3 from J, leaving 15 bases between them. The CDR3 bases are TGTGCCAGCAGTTGGGACGGCAACACTGCTAATGAAAAACTGTTTTTT. It encodes CASSWDGNTANEKLFF.